Below are 30 T cell receptor beta chains sequenced from a single sample in a study of blood T cells in healthy people across ages. A J-beta primer mix and a sample-barcoded 5' primer were used in a second PCR of roughly 6 to 12 cycles. MiXCR, run by TCRdb on the 5' RACE reads, gives a single entry per CDR3 protein. The sample has hundreds of thousands of distinct CDR3 sequences, about 20% seen once; the top ten hold around 21%. The sequencing input was blood. The receptors here all came from a man between 65 and 79 years old in good health.

Concerning this clonotype itself: One junction end disagrees with the germline gene, perhaps due to a read error. The CDR3 coding sequence is TGCAGCGTGGAAGGACAGGGTCATATCGATGAGCAGTTCTTC. It encodes CSVEGQGHIDEQFF. This rearrangement joins TRBV29-1 to TRBJ2-5; 8 positions agree with TRBD1. The DNA end favors TRBJ2-1, so the J call may be wrong. The CDR3 length is 14 residues. From germline, CDR1 is SQVTM and CDR2 ANQGSEA.

This chain uses TRBV7-2 with TRBJ2-3; 7 bases are a match to TRBD1. The CDR3 sequence is 13 residues long. CDR1 is SGHTA and CDR2 is FQGNSA in the germline V gene. The junction had 5 bases not matched to a gene; V was cut back by 3 bases and J by 8 bases. The CDR3, as DNA: TGTGCCAGCAGCTTGGACCACAGGGGTACGCAGTATTTT. This gives the protein CASSLDHRGTQYF.

The V call is TRBV12-5, the J call TRBJ2-3, with 15 bases matching TRBD2. This CDR3 comprises 15 residues. Looked up from germline, CDR1 is LGHNT and CDR2 is FRNRAP. The ends lost 3 bases at V and 6 bases at J; junction bases unmatched: 1. The CDR3 reads CASGFGLAGGDTQYF. CDR3 bases: TGTGCTAGTGGTTTCGGACTAGCGGGGGGGGATACGCAGTATTTT.

This clonotype was seen only a few times. The chain is built from TRBV5-6 and TRBJ2-7; D is ambiguous. The V end was cut by 3 bases, the J end by 3 bases, with 13 bases between. The CDR3 extends over 14 amino acids. CDR1 and CDR2 (germline): SGHDT, YYEEEE. For the CDR3, the DNA is TGTGCCAGCAGCTCCGTGCTCATTAGCTACGAGCAGTACTTC. Its protein is CASSSVLISYEQYF.

The V and J genes are TRBV20-1 and TRBJ2-3; D ambiguous. Trimming pared 0 bases from V and 9 bases from J, leaving 7 bases between. Germline V CDR1 and CDR2: DFQATT, SNEGSKA (reference sequence). The CDR3 loop spans 11 amino acids. As DNA, the CDR3 is TGCAGTGCTAGAGAGCGAATAACGCAGTATTTT. Its translation is CSARERITQYF.

The genes are TRBV5-1 and TRBJ2-2, with D unresolved. Trimming took 0 bases from V and 0 from J, leaving 6 bases between them. Germline CDR1 SGHRS, CDR2 YFSETQ. The CDR3 spans 15 residues. The CDR3 DNA sequence: TGCGCCAGCAGCTTGGACAGACCGAACACCGGGGAGCTGTTTTTT. Residues: CASSLDRPNTGELFF.

This clonotype was picked up a small number of times. The chain carries TRBV3-1 and TRBJ1-2, with 8 bases aligning to TRBD1. CDR3 length: 17 residues. With 0 bases clipped from V and 5 bases from J, the junction kept 11 bases outside the gene matches. CDR1 is LGHDT, CDR2 YNNKEL, per germline (reference sequence). The CDR3 sequence is CASSQEARTGSRYGYTF. The CDR3, as DNA: TGTGCCAGCAGCCAAGAAGCCCGGACAGGGTCGCGATATGGCTACACCTTC.

The chain couples TRBV7-9 to TRBJ1-4, with 12 bases aligning to TRBD1. The CDR3 covers 17 residues. Germline V gives CDR1 SEHNR, CDR2 FQNEAQ (reference sequence). The junction had 14 bases not matched to a gene; V was cut back by 7 bases and J by 8 bases. CDR3 residues: CASNGTGGEDIGEKLFF. In DNA form, the CDR3 reads TGTGCCAGCAACGGGACAGGGGGCGAAGATATAGGGGAAAAACTGTTTTTT.

This chain links TRBV20-1 with TRBJ2-7, with a weak D call TRBD2 (7 bases). The CDR3 consists of 13 residues. CDR1 and CDR2 (germline): DFQATT, SNEGSKA (reference sequence). Trimming pared 0 bases from V and 6 bases from J, leaving 12 bases between. The DNA of the CDR3 is TGCAGTGCTAGAGATGGGGGGGGCAGCGAGCAGTACGTC. This sequence encodes CSARDGGGSEQYV.

This clonotype appeared a few times. V and J are TRBV12-3 or TRBV12-4 and TRBJ2-5; no reliable D call. The CDR3 consists of 12 residues. Trimming removed 3 bases from V and 13 bases from J, with 15 bases in between. The CDR3 spells CASSFNNGIWYF. CDR3 bases: TGTGCCAGCAGTTTTAATAACGGCATTTGGTACTTC.

Notes on this clonotype: One end of the junction is discordant with germline, which a read error may explain. This chain connects TRBV5-1 to TRBJ2-7; TRBD2 matches 8 bases. From germline, CDR1 is SGHRS and CDR2 YFSETQ. The CDR3 totals 14 residues. For the CDR3, the DNA is TGCGCCAGCAGCCCGGGACTAGTGTCCTGCGAGCAGTACTTC. Translated, it gives CASSPGLVSCEQYF.

This clonotype has only a few counts. This chain uses TRBV7-9 with TRBJ1-3; the D gene is possibly TRBD1 (5 bases). Trimming took off 5 bases at V and 2 bases at J, with 10 bases between the two ends. The length of the CDR3 is 14 residues. Germline assignment: CDR1 SEHNR and CDR2 FQNEAQ (reference sequence). The CDR3 DNA is TGTGCCAGCAGCCTGGGGGATCCTGGAAACACCATATATTTT. This encodes CASSLGDPGNTIYF.

The V and J genes are TRBV5-1 and TRBJ1-2, with D maybe TRBD1 (5 bases). This CDR3 has 14 amino acids. The ends were cut back, 2 bases at V and 8 bases at J, with 16 bases in the middle. CDR1 and CDR2 from the germline V gene are SGHRS and YFSETQ. The CDR3 nucleotides are TGCGCCAGCAGCTTAACCGGGCCCCAGGGAGGCTACACCTTC. Its translation is CASSLTGPQGGYTF.

The chain uses TRBV6-6 and TRBJ2-7; maybe TRBD1 (6 bases). Trimming pared 5 bases from V and 0 bases from J, leaving 8 bases between. The CDR3 extends over 13 amino acids. CDR1 MNHNY and CDR2 SVGAGI come from the germline V gene (reference sequence). CDR3 sequence reads: CASSVRGSYEQYF. The CDR3 bases are TGTGCCAGCAGTGTCAGGGGCTCCTACGAGCAGTACTTC.

This chain uses TRBV12-3 or TRBV12-4 with TRBJ2-3, with 7 bases fitting TRBD2. V was pared by 8 bases and J by 2 bases, with 10 bases of the junction left unmatched. The CDR3 runs to 15 residues. CDR3 nucleotides: TGTGCCAGCTCCCCAAGCGGGGCCCACACAGATACGCAGTATTTT. Protein: CASSPSGAHTDTQYF.

This chain links TRBV6-6 with TRBJ2-7; possibly TRBD1 for D (6 bases). Germline CDR1 and CDR2: MNHNY and SVGAGI (reference sequence). The V and J ends lost 6 bases and 7 bases respectively, with 19 bases between them. The CDR3 length is 14 residues. CDR3 coding DNA: TGTGCCAGCAGCACCGGGACAACAAATGGAGAGCAGTACTTC. It encodes CASSTGTTNGEQYF.

This CDR3 is CASSPPTYEQYF. The CDR3 DNA is TGTGCCAGCAGCCCCCCAACCTACGAGCAGTACTTC. The genes are TRBV7-9 and TRBJ2-7, with no clear D. With 5 bases removed from V and 2 bases from J, the gap between germline ends came to 7 bases. Per germline, CDR1 SEHNR and CDR2 FQNEAQ (reference sequence). This CDR3 spans 12 amino acids.

The chain joins TRBV20-1 to TRBJ2-5, with 8 bases lining up with TRBD2. The DNA matches TRBJ2-7 better at its end, which makes the J call doubtful. CDR1 DFQATT and CDR2 SNEGSKA come from the germline V gene (reference sequence). The CDR3 length is 13 residues. DNA of the CDR3: TGCAGTGCTAGCGGGAGGGACCCCTACGAGCAGTACTTC. It codes for CSASGRDPYEQYF.

This clonotype was seen a handful of times. The junction differs from germline at one of its ends, possibly a read error. The CDR3 DNA reads as TGCGGCGTCTTGACATCTCCAGGGACTGAAGCTTTCTTT. It translates to CGVLTSPGTEAFF. The rearrangement uses TRBV29-1 and TRBJ1-1, with TRBD1 as a possible D gene (5 bases). Germline V gene lookup returns CDR1 SQVTM and CDR2 ANQGSEA. The CDR3 is 13 amino acids. The full variable domain, completed using reference TRBV29-1 and TRBJ1-1, is SAVISQKPSRDICQRGTSLTIQCQVDSQVTMMFWYRQQPGQSLTLIATANQGSEATYESGFVIDKFPISRPNLTFSTLTVSNMSPEDSSIYLCGVLTSPGTEAFFGQGTRLTVV.

J is TRBJ2-3 and V is TRBV20-1; D is tentatively TRBD1 or TRBD2 (5 bases each). V lost 4 bases to trimming and J lost 4 bases, with 15 bases between them. Germline values: CDR1 DFQATT, CDR2 SNEGSKA (reference sequence). The CDR3 runs 14 residues. The CDR3 is CSATGRRGADTQYF. The CDR3 nucleotides read TGCAGTGCTACAGGGAGAAGGGGCGCAGATACGCAGTATTTT.

The sample holds a few counts of this clonotype. The V call is TRBV29-1, the J call TRBJ2-3, with 9 bases that match TRBD1. V lost 7 bases and J lost 4; bases outside the gene matches: 9. CDR3 size: 14 residues. Germline lookup yields CDR1 SQVTM and CDR2 ANQGSEA. The CDR3 DNA follows: TGCAGCGCCTTGAACAGGGGGCGTGCAGATACGCAGTATTTT. Translation gives CSALNRGRADTQYF.

In DNA, the CDR3 is TGTGCCAGCAGCGCCCCAGGGGAGGACCGGACCGGGGAGCTGTTTTTT. It encodes CASSAPGEDRTGELFF. The chain couples TRBV9 to TRBJ2-2; the D call may be TRBD1 or TRBD2 (6 bases each). The CDR3 has 16 amino acids. From germline, CDR1 is SGDLS and CDR2 YYNGEE. V lost 3 bases and J 5 bases, leaving 17 bases between the germline ends.

In its sample, this clonotype was seen a few times. The CDR3 nucleotides are TGCAGTGCGTGCCGGGACGCCAAAAACATTCAGTACTTC. This translates into CSACRDAKNIQYF. V gene TRBV20-1 combines with J gene TRBJ2-4; perhaps D is TRBD1 or TRBD2 (5 bases each). The germline V gene has CDR1 DFQATT and CDR2 SNEGSKA (reference sequence). CDR3 size: 13 residues. The ends were cut back, 6 bases at V and 1 base at J, with 10 bases in the middle.

This sequence joins TRBV11-2 and TRBJ2-7, with D unclear. The CDR3 consists of 15 residues. Germline assignment: CDR1 SGHAT and CDR2 FQNNGV. Between the trimmed V and J ends, which lost 5 bases and 3 bases, there was a span of 17 bases. This chain's CDR3 is CASSRIAGKNYEQYF. The CDR3, as DNA: TGTGCCAGCAGCCGAATAGCTGGTAAAAACTACGAGCAGTACTTC.

This chain links TRBV9 with TRBJ1-6; 8 nucleotides agree with TRBD1. The CDR3 loop spans 16 amino acids. The V and J ends lost 1 base and 10 bases, in that order; junction bases with no gene match: 10. The germline CDR1 and CDR2 sequences are SGDLS and YYNGEE. The CDR3 region is CASSVSETGVRSPLHF. The CDR3, as DNA: TGTGCCAGCAGCGTATCAGAGACAGGGGTGAGGTCACCCCTCCACTTT.

Comment on this clonotype: Relative to the germline gene, one junction end is altered; a read error may explain this. J is TRBJ2-4 and V is TRBV12-3 or TRBV12-4; TRBD2 aligns across 11 bases. This CDR3 is 15 amino acids long. The chain's CDR3 is CTSRRLAGSQNIQYF. As DNA, the CDR3 is TGTACCAGCAGACGACTAGCGGGGAGCCAAAACATTCAGTACTTC.

The table lists this clonotype with a few counts. This rearrangement joins TRBV20-1 to TRBJ1-5, with 7 positions matching TRBD1. Germline V CDR1 and CDR2: DFQATT, SNEGSKA (reference sequence). The V and J ends lost 4 bases and 5 bases, in that order; junction bases with no gene match: 8. The CDR3 is made up of 14 amino acids. This CDR3 is CSAKGQGGHQPQHF. The CDR3 DNA reads as TGCAGTGCTAAGGGCCAGGGGGGCCATCAGCCCCAGCATTTT.

This clonotype is a singleton in its sample. The genes are TRBV20-1 and TRBJ2-5, with a tentative D call TRBD2 (7 bases). The end of the DNA is better explained by TRBJ2-1, so the J call may be wrong. The CDR3 is made up of 14 amino acids. Germline values: CDR1 DFQATT, CDR2 SNEGSKA (reference sequence). CDR3 sequence reads: CSAPQRGGGNEQFF. The CDR3 DNA sequence: TGCAGTGCTCCACAAAGAGGGGGGGGGAATGAGCAGTTCTTC.

This CDR3 reads CASTNRVGFSYNEQFF. CDR3 bases: TGTGCCAGCACCAATAGGGTGGGCTTCTCCTACAATGAGCAGTTCTTC. The chain links TRBV5-5 to TRBJ2-1; no firm D call. Germline V gives CDR1 SGHKS, CDR2 YYEKEE (reference sequence). There are 16 residues in the CDR3. Trimming cost V 6 bases and J 0 bases, with 16 bases left between them.

The CDR3 protein is CASSLSQLALGELFF. Here the CDR3 DNA reads TGTGCCAGCAGCCTGTCTCAGCTGGCCTTAGGGGAGCTGTTTTTT. The chain combines TRBV7-2 with TRBJ2-2, with D uncertain. V gave up 5 bases and J gave up 8 bases, with 18 bases separating them. Germline V gene sequence: CDR1 SGHTA, CDR2 FQGNSA. CDR3 size: 15 residues.